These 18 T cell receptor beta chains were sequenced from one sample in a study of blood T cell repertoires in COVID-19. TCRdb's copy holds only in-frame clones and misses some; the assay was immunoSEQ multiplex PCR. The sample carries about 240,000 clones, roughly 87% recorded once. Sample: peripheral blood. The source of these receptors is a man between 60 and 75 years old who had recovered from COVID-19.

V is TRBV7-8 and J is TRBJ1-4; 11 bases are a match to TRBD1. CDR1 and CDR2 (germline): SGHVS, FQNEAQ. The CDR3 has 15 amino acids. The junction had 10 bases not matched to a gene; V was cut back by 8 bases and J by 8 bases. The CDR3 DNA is TGTGCCAGCTCCCGGGACAGGGGGAGTTGGGAAAAACTGTTTTTT. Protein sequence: CASSRDRGSWEKLFF.

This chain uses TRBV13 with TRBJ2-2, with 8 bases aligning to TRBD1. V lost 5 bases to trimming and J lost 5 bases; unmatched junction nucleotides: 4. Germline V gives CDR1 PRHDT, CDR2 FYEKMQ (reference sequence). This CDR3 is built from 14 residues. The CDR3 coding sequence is TGTGCCAGCAGCCAAGGGACAGGAACCGGGGAGCTGTTTTTT. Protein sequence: CASSQGTGTGELFF.

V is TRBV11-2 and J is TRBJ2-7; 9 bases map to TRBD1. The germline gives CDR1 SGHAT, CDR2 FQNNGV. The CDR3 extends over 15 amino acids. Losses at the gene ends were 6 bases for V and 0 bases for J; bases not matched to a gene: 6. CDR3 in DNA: TGTGCCAGCAGTTTCGGACAGGGGAACTCCTACGAGCAGTACGTC. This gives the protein CASSFGQGNSYEQYV.

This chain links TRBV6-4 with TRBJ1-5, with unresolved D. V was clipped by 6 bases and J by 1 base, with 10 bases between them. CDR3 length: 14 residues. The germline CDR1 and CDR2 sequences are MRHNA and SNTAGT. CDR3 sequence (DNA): TGTGCCAGCAGCCCAACTAGGAGCAATCAGCCCCAGCATTTT. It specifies CASSPTRSNQPQHF.

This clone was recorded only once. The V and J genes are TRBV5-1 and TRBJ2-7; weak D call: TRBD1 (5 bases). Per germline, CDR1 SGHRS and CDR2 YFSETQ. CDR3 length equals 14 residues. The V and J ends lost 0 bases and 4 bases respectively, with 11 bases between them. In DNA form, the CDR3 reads TGCGCCAGCAGCTTGGGAATAACAGGATACGAGCAGTACGTC. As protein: CASSLGITGYEQYV.

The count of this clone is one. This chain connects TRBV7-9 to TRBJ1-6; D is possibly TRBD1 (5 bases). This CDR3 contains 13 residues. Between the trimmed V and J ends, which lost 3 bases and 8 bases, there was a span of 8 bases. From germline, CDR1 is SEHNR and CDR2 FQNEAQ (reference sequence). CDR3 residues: CASSFQGHSPLHF. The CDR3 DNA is TGTGCCAGCAGCTTTCAGGGCCATTCACCCCTCCACTTT.

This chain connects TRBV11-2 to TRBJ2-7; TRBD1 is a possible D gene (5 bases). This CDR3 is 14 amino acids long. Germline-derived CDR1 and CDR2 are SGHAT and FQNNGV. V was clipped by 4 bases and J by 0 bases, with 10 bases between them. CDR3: CASSSHTGSYEQYF. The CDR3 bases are TGTGCCAGCAGCTCACATACAGGCTCCTACGAGCAGTACTTC.

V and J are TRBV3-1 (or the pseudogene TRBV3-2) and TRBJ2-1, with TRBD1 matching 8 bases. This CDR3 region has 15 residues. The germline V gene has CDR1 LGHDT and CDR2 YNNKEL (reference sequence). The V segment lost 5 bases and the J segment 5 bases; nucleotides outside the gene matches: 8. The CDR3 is CASSDGQGPHNEQFF. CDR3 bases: TGTGCCAGCAGCGACGGACAGGGCCCCCACAATGAGCAGTTCTTC.

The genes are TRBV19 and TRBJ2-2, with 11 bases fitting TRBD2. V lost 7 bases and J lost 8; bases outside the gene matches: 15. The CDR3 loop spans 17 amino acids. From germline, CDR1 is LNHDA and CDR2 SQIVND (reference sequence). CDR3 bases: TGTGCCAGTACCCTCGGGGAACTAGCGGGGGTGTATGGGGAGCTGTTTTTT. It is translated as CASTLGELAGVYGELFF.

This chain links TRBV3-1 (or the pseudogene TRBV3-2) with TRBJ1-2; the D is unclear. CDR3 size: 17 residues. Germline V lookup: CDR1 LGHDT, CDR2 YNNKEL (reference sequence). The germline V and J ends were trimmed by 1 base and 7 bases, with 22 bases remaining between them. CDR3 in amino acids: CASSQVPTVDGSFGYTF. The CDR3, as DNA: TGTGCCAGCAGCCAAGTCCCCACAGTAGACGGGAGTTTTGGCTACACCTTC.

The CDR3 DNA is TGTGCCAGCTCACCTCAAAGGGCCGGGGCCTACGAGCAGTACTTC. This codes for CASSPQRAGAYEQYF. The chain has TRBV18 and TRBJ2-7; a weak D match, TRBD2 (5 bases). The CDR3 consists of 15 residues. CDR1 KGHSH and CDR2 LQKENI come from the germline V gene. V lost 3 bases and J 2 bases, leaving 14 bases between the germline ends.

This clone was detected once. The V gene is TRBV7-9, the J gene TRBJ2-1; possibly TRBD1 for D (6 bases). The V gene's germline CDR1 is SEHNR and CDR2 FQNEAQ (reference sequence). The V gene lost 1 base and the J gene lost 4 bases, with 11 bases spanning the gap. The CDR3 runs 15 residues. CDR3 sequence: CASSLEQGLYNEQFF. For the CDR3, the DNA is TGTGCCAGCAGCTTAGAGCAGGGGCTTTACAATGAGCAGTTCTTC.

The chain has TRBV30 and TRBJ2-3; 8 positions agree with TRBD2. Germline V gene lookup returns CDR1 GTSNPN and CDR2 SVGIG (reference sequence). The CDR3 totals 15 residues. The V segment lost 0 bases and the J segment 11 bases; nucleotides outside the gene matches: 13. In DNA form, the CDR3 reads TGTGCCTGGAGTGTACACGGGGGGGGCGAGCGACGGCAGTATTTT. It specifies CAWSVHGGGERRQYF. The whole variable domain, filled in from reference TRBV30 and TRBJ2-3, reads SQTIHQWPATLVQPVGSPLSLECTVEGTSNPNLYWYRQAAGRGLQLLFYSVGIGQISSEVPQNLSASRPQDRQFILSSKKLLLSDSGFYLCAWSVHGGGERRQYFGPGTRLTVL.

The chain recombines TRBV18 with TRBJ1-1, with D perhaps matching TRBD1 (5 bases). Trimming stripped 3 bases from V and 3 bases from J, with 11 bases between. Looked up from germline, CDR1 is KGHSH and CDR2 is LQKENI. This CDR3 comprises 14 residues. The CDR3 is CASSPGEGDTEAFF. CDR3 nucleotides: TGTGCCAGCTCACCCGGAGAAGGGGACACTGAAGCTTTCTTT.

This chain's CDR3 is CATRSARVDEKLFF. For the CDR3, the DNA is TGTGCCACGAGGTCCGCCAGGGTGGACGAAAAACTGTTTTTT. The chain uses TRBV10-3 and TRBJ1-4, with D possibly being TRBD1 (5 bases). The CDR3 totals 14 residues. Germline V CDR1 and CDR2: ENHRY, SYGVKD. V lost 10 bases to trimming and J lost 8 bases, with 20 bases between them.

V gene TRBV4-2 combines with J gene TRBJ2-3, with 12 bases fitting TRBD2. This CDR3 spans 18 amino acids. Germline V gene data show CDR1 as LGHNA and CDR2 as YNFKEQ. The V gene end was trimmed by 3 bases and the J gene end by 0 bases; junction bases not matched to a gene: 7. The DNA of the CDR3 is TGTGCCAGCAGCCATGTGACTAGCGGGGGCCCCAGCACAGATACGCAGTATTTT. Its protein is CASSHVTSGGPSTDTQYF.

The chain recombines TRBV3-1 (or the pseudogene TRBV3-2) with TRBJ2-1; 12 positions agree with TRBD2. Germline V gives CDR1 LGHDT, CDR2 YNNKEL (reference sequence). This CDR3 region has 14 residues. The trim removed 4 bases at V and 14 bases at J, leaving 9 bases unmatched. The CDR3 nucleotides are TGTGCCAGCAGCCCCCGACTAGCGGGGGCCCCCAAGTTCTTC. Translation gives CASSPRLAGAPKFF.

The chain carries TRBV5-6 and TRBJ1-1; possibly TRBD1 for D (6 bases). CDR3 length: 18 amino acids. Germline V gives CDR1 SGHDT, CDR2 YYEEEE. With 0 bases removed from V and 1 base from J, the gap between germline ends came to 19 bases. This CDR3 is CASSLEFGAGARNTEAFF. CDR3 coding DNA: TGTGCCAGCAGCTTGGAATTCGGGGCAGGGGCCCGGAACACTGAAGCTTTCTTT.